This T cell receptor beta chain was profiled in a study of T cell changes during pregnancy in multiple sclerosis. The CDR3 has 12 amino acids. V lost 9 bases, J lost 6 bases, and 12 bases lay in between. Germline CDR1 SNHLY, CDR2 FYNNEI. Sequencing was performed with immunoSEQ multiplex PCR; in TCRdb, only in-frame clones are kept and a portion is missing. The sample lists 55,000 to 65,000 clones, 94% seen once, with roughly 3.5% in the top ten. The receptor was derived from a female donor with multiple sclerosis, enrolled in a pregnancy study. V is TRBV2 and J is TRBJ2-1, with unresolved D. The starting material was CD8+ T cells from peripheral blood mononuclear cells, obtained in the third trimester of pregnancy. The chain's CDR3 is CARGSQANEQFF. CDR3 bases: TGTGCCAGGGGTTCTCAGGCCAATGAGCAGTTCTTC.